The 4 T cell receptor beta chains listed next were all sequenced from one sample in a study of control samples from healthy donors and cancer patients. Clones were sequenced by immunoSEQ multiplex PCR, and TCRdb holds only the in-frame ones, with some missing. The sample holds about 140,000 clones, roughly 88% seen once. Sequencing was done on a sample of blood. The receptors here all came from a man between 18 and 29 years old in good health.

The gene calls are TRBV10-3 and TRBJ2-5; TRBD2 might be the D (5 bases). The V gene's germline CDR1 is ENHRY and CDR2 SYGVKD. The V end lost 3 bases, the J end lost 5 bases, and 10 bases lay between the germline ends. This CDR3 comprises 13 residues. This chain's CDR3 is CAISDPPGETQYF. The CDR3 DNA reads TGTGCCATCAGTGACCCCCCGGGGGAGACCCAGTACTTC.

The CDR3 loop is CASSERGPTQYF. The CDR3 nucleotides are TGTGCCAGCAGCGAGAGGGGCCCGACCCAGTACTTC. The chain uses TRBV5-6 and TRBJ2-5, with D possibly being TRBD1 or TRBD2 (5 bases each). Trimming shortened V by 4 bases and J by 7 bases, and 11 bases separated the two germline ends. Germline assignment: CDR1 SGHDT and CDR2 YYEEEE. The CDR3 totals 12 residues.

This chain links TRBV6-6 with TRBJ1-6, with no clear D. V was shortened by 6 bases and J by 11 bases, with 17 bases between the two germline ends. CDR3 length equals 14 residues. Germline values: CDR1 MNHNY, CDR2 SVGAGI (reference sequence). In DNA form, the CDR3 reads TGTGCCAGCAGCTCACATGCTGGGATGCCACCCCTCCACTTT. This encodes CASSSHAGMPPLHF.

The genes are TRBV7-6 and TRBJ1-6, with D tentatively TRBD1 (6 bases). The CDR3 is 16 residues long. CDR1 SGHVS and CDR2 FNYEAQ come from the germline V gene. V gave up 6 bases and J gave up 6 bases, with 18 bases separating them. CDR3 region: CASSPTGGGGNSPLHF. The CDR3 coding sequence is TGTGCCAGCAGTCCCACTGGGGGGGGCGGTAATTCACCCCTCCACTTT.